At least ten counts were recorded for the clone carrying this T cell receptor beta chain. As yet, its antigen is unknown. The source of the sample is a study of T cell repertoires in cytomegalovirus infection. About the study: HLA-C-restricted CMV epitopes, recently identified, and well-studied HLA-B-restricted ones were used by the study. Signatures in public TCR beta sequences pointed to both CMV infection and matching HLA type. General observations from the study: HLA-C-restricted CMV-specific TCR beta clonotypes were dominant in the ex vivo response.

There are 13 residues in the CDR3. Trimming took 4 bases from V and 3 from J, leaving 9 bases between them. Germline values: CDR1 MNHEY, CDR2 SMNVEV (reference sequence). In TCRdb, the reads were re-called with MiXCR into one record per CDR3 protein. The sample yields some 800,000 distinct CDR3 sequences, roughly 29% seen once. The sequenced sample was cultured CD8+ T cells from PBMCs, obtained from culture after CMV antigen stimulation. The V call is TRBV27, the J call TRBJ1-1; D perhaps matches TRBD1 (5 bases). The receptor comes from a human donor in good health (CMV status not recorded). Some clones in this sample may be carry-over from other donors' samples. The CDR3 coding sequence is TGTGCCAGCAGTTCCAGGGACTACACTGAAGCTTTCTTT. Its translation is CASSSRDYTEAFF.